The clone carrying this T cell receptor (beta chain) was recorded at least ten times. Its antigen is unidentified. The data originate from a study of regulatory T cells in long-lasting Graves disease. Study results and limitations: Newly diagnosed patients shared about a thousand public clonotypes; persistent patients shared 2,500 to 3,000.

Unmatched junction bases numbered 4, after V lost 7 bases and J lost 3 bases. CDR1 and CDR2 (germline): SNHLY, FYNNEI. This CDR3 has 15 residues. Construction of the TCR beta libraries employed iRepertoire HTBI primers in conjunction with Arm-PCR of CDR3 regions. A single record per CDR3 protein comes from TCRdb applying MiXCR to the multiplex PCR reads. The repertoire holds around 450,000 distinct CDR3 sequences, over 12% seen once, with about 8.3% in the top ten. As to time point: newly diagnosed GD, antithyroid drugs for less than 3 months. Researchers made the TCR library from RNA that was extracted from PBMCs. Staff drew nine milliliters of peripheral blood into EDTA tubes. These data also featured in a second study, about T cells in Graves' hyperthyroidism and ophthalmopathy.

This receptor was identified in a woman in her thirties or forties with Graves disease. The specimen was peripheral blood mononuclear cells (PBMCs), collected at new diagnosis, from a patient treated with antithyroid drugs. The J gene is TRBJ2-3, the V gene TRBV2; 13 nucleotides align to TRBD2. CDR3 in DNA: TGTGCCAGCACTTCACTAGCGGGAGGGACAGATACGCAGTATTTT. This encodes CASTSLAGGTDTQYF. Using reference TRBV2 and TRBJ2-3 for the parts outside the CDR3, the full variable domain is EPEVTQTPSHQVTQMGQEVILRCVPISNHLYFYWYRQILGQKVEFLVSFYNNEISEKSEIFDDQFSVERPDGSNFTLKIRSTKLEDSAMYFCASTSLAGGTDTQYFGPGTRLTVL.